Included here is one T cell receptor (beta chain) sequence, with context. The method was immunoSEQ multiplex PCR; TCRdb's version includes in-frame clones alone and lacks a portion of them. The sample lists more than 95,000 clones; roughly 92% were seen once. This entry comes from a study of blood T cell repertoires in COVID-19. At the level of the study: T cells, B-cell-depleted T cells, or PBMCs provided the cDNA or gDNA that served as material.

The ends were cut back, 6 bases at V and 5 bases at J, with 11 bases in the middle. CDR1 is KGHSH, CDR2 LQKENI, per germline. The CDR3 spans 13 residues. The chain links TRBV18 to TRBJ2-1; no clear D gene. The receptor comes from a middle-aged man with COVID-19, enrolled during active disease. The specimen sequenced was peripheral blood. CDR3 nucleotides: TGTGCCAGCTCCCGTGAGAGCGACAATGAGCAGTTCTTC. Residues: CASSRESDNEQFF.